This TCR beta chain stems from a study of T cell responses to AZD1222 COVID-19 vaccine. Study-wide results and caveats: Recipients of two AZD1222 doses showed rising Spike-specific TCR breadth and depth. Females made up more of the donors, who were largely white British, and clonal diversity may have come out too low. The study found vaccine-associated CD4 TCRs spanning spike, dominant at 160-218 and 743-854.

A remark on this clone: Its antigen is not known.

Some clones are missing from TCRdb's copy, which holds only in-frame ones; the method was immunoSEQ multiplex PCR. The profile covers almost 80,000 clones, with about 85% appearing a single time and about 23% taken by the ten largest. V lost 2 bases, J lost 15 bases, and 14 bases lay in between. The CDR3 sequence is 12 residues long. The sequencing used peripheral blood, collected on day 0 of AZD1222 vaccination. This clonotype originated in an adult in good health. The genes are TRBV12-3 or TRBV12-4 and TRBJ2-1; no clear D gene. CDR3 residues: CASSLTRLAWFF. In DNA form, the CDR3 reads TGTGCCAGCAGTTTAACCCGACTGGCCTGGTTCTTC.